The T cell receptor beta chain described here comes from a study of blood T cells in healthy people across ages. The use of a sample-barcoded 5' primer and a J-beta primer mix characterized a second PCR of about 7 to 12 cycles. TCRdb redid the calling of the 5' RACE reads with MiXCR, one entry per CDR3 protein. The sample has approximately 900,000 distinct CDR3 sequences; about 28% are singletons. General study results and limits: In these data, TCR beta diversity tracked strongly with naive T cell percentage.

The sample holds a few counts of this clonotype. No antigen is known for it. The germline V gene encodes CDR1 LGHNA and CDR2 YSLEER. After removal of 1 base from V and 3 bases from J, the junction contained 7 bases not matched to a gene. This CDR3 region has 16 residues. These data also featured in a second study, about T cells of mothers and their children.

The chain recombines TRBV4-3 with TRBJ2-5, with 8 bases fitting TRBD2. The TCR was taken from a woman in her thirties or forties in good health. Sequencing was performed on blood. For the CDR3, the DNA is TGCGCCAGCAGCCAAGGAACCGGGACTAGAAAAGAGACCCAGTACTTC. This codes for CASSQGTGTRKETQYF.